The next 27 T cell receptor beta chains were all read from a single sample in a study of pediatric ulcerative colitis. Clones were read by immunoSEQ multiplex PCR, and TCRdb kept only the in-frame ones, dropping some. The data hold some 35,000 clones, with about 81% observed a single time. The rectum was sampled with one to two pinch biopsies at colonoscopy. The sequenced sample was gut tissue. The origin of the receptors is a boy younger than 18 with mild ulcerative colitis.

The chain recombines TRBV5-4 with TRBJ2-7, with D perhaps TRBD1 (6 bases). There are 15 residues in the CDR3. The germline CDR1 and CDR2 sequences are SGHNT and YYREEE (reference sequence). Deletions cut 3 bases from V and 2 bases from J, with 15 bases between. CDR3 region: CASSSPDRRPYEQYF. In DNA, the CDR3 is TGTGCCAGCAGCTCACCCGACAGGAGGCCCTACGAGCAGTACTTC.

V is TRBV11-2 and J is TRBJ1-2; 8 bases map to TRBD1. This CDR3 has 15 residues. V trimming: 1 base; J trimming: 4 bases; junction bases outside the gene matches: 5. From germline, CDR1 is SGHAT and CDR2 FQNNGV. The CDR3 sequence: CASSLVQGDVYGYTF. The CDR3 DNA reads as TGTGCCAGCAGCTTAGTACAGGGGGATGTCTATGGCTACACCTTC.

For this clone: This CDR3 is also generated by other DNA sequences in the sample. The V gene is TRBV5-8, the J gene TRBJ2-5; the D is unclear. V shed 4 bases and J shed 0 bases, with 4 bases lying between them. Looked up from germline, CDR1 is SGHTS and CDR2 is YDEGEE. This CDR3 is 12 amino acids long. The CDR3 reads CASSRDQETQYF. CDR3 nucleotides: TGTGCCAGCAGCCGGGACCAAGAGACCCAGTACTTC.

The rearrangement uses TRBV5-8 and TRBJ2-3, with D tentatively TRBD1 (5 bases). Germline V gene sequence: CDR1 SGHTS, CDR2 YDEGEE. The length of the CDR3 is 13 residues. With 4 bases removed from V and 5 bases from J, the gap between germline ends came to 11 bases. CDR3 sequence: CASSSDQGDTQYF. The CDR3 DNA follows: TGTGCCAGCAGCAGTGACCAGGGAGATACGCAGTATTTT. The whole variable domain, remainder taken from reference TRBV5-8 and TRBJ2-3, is EAGVTQSPTHLIKTRGQQATLRCSPISGHTSVYWYQQALGLGLQFLLWYDEGEERNRGNFPPRFSGRQFPNYSSELNVNALELEDSALYLCASSSDQGDTQYFGPGTRLTVL.

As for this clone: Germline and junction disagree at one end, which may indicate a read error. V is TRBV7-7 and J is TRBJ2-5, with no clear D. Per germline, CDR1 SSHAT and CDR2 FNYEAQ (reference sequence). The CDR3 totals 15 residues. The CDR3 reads CASSWGNEPLETQYF. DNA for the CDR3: TGTGCTAGCAGCTGGGGAAACGAACCCCTAGAGACCCAGTACTTC.

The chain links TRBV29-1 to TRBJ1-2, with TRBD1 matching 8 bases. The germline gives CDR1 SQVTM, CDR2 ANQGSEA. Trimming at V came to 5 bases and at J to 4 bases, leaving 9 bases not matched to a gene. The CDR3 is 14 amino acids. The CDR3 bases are TGCAGCGTTCTATCTCTAGGGACAGGCTATGGCTACACCTTC. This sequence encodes CSVLSLGTGYGYTF.

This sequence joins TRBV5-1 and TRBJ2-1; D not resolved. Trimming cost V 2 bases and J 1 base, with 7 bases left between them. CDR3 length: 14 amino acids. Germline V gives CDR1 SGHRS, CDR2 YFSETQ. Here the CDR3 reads CASSFDTSYNEQFF. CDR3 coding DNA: TGCGCCAGCAGCTTTGACACTTCCTACAATGAGCAGTTCTTC.

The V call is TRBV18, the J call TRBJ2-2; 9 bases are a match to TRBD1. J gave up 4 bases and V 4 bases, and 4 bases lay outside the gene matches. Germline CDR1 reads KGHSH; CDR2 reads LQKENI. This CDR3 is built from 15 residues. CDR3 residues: CASSRGQGSTGELFF. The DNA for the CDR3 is TGTGCCAGCTCACGGGGACAGGGATCCACCGGGGAGCTGTTTTTT. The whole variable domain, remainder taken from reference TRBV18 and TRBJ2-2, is NAGVMQNPRHLVRRRGQEARLRCSPMKGHSHVYWYRQLPEEGLKFMVYLQKENIIDESGMPKERFSAEFPKEGPSILRIQQVVRGDSAAYFCASSRGQGSTGELFFGEGSRLTVL.

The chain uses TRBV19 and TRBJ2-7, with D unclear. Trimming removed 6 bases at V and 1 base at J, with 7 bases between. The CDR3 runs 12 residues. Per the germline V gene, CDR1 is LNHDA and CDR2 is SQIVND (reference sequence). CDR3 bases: TGTGCCAGTAGCACCGGTTCCTACGAGCAGTACTTC. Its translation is CASSTGSYEQYF.

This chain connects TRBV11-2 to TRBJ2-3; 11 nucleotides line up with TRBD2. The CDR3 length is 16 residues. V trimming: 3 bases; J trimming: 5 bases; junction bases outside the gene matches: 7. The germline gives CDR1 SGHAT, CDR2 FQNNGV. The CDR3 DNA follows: TGTGCCAGCAGCTTTAATAGCGGGGGGGGGTTAGATACGCAGTATTTT. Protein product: CASSFNSGGGLDTQYF.

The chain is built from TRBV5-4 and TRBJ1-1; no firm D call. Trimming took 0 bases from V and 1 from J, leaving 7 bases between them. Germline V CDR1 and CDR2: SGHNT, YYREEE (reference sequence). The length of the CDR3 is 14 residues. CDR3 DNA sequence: TGTGCCAGCAGCTTGGAGCGGGGGAACACTGAAGCTTTCTTT. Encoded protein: CASSLERGNTEAFF.

The DNA for the CDR3 is TGTGCCAGCGGCCGCCCCGGGTCTAACACTGAAGCTTTCTTT. Translating gives CASGRPGSNTEAFF. The chain recombines TRBV16 with TRBJ1-1, with D unclear. This CDR3 has 14 residues. CDR1 and CDR2 from the germline V gene are KGHSY and FQNENV. V lost 8 bases and J lost 2, with 15 bases in between.

CDR3 bases: TGTGCCAGCCGCCAGGGGATGGGGTGGGACAATGAGCAGTTCTTC. This encodes CASRQGMGWDNEQFF. The chain links TRBV5-4 to TRBJ2-1; D might be TRBD1 (6 bases). CDR3 length: 15 amino acids. With 7 bases removed from V and 5 bases from J, the gap between germline ends came to 19 bases. Germline V lookup: CDR1 SGHNT, CDR2 YYREEE (reference sequence).

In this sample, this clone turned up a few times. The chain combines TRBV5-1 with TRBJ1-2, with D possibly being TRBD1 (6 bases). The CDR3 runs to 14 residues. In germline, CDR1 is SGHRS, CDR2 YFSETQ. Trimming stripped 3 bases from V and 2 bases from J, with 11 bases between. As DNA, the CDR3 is TGCGCCAGCAGCTATGGACAGACCAACTATGGCTACACCTTC. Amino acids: CASSYGQTNYGYTF.

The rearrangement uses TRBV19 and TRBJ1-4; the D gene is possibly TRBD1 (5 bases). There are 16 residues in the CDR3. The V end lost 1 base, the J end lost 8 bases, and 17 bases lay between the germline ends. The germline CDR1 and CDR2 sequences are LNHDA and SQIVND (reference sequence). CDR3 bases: TGTGCCAGTAGTATAGGAGCTCGCAGGGATAGGGAAAAACTGTTTTTT. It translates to CASSIGARRDREKLFF. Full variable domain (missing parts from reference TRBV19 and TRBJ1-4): DGGITQSPKYLFRKEGQNVTLSCEQNLNHDAMYWYRQDPGQGLRLIYYSQIVNDFQKGDIAEGYSVSREKKESFPLTVTSAQKNPTAFYLCASSIGARRDREKLFFGSGTQLSVL.

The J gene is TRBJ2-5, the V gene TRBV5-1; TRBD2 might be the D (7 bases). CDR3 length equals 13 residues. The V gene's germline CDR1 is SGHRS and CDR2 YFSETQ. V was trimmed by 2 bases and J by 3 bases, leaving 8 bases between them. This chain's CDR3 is CASSLGGEETQYF. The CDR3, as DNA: TGCGCCAGCAGCTTAGGGGGGGAAGAGACCCAGTACTTC.

The CDR3 nucleotides are TGTGCCAGCAGCTTAAAGGGGACAGGGGCGATTGAAGCTTTCTTT. Residues: CASSLKGTGAIEAFF. The chain recombines TRBV7-2 with TRBJ1-1, with 10 bases identical to TRBD1. The J segment lost 7 bases and the V segment lost 2 bases, leaving 7 bases of the junction unmatched. This CDR3 region has 15 residues. Germline V CDR1 and CDR2: SGHTA, FQGNSA.

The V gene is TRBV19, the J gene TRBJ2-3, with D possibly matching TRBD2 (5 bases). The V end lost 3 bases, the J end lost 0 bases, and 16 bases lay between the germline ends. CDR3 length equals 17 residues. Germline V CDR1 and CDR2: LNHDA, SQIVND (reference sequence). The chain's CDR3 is CASSISPGGLSTDTQYF. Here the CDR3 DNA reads TGTGCCAGTAGTATTAGTCCGGGCGGGCTTAGCACAGATACGCAGTATTTT.

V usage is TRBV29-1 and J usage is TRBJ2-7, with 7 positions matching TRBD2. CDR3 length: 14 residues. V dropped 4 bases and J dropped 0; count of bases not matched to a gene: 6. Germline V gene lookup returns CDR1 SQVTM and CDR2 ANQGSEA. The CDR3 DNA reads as TGCAGCGTTGGTTTGCGGGGGTTCTCCTACGAGCAGTACTTC. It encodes CSVGLRGFSYEQYF.

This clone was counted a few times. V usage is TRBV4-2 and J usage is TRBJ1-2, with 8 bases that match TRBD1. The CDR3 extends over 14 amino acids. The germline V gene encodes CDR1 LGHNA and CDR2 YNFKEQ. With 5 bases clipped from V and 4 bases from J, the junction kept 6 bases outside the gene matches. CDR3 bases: TGTGCCAGCAGCACAGGACAGGGAGGCTATGGCTACACCTTC. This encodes CASSTGQGGYGYTF.

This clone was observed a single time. The CDR3 protein is CASSFGEGQRNSPLHF. CDR3 DNA: TGTGCCAGCAGCTTCGGTGAGGGGCAAAGAAATTCACCCCTCCACTTT. The chain combines TRBV5-4 with TRBJ1-6; possibly TRBD1 for D (5 bases). V shed 2 bases and J shed 7 bases, with 16 bases lying between them. Per the germline V gene, CDR1 is SGHNT and CDR2 is YYREEE (reference sequence). CDR3 length equals 16 residues.

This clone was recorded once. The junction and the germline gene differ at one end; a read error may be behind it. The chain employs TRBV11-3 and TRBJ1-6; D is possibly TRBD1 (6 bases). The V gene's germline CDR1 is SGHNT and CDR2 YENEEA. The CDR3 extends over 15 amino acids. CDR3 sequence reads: CASSRSQGNNSPFHF. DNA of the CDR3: TGTGCCAGCAGCCGGAGTCAGGGGAATAATTCACCCTTCCACTTT.

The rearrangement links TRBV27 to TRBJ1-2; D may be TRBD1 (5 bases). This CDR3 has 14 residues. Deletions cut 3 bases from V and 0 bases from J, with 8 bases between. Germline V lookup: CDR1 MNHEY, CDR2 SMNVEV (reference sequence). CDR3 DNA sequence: TGTGCCAGCAGTTTCGCGGGGGCTAACTATGGCTACACCTTC. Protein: CASSFAGANYGYTF.

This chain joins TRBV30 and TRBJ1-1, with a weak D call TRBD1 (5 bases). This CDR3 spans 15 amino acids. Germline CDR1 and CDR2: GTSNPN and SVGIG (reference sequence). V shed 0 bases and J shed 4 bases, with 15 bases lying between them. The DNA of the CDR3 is TGTGCCTGGAGTGTATGGGCCCAGGGAGGCACTGAAGCTTTCTTT. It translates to CAWSVWAQGGTEAFF.

DNA for the CDR3: TGTGCCAGCAGCTTGTGGGGGTTAACCGGGGAGCTGTTTTTT. It specifies CASSLWGLTGELFF. V is TRBV5-8 and J is TRBJ2-2; D is perhaps TRBD1 or TRBD2 (5 bases each). Germline CDR1 SGHTS, CDR2 YDEGEE. The CDR3 consists of 14 residues. V was shortened by 1 base and J by 5 bases, with 9 bases between the two germline ends. Combining the CDR3 with reference TRBV5-8 and TRBJ2-2 gives the whole variable domain EAGVTQSPTHLIKTRGQQATLRCSPISGHTSVYWYQQALGLGLQFLLWYDEGEERNRGNFPPRFSGRQFPNYSSELNVNALELEDSALYLCASSLWGLTGELFFGEGSRLTVL.

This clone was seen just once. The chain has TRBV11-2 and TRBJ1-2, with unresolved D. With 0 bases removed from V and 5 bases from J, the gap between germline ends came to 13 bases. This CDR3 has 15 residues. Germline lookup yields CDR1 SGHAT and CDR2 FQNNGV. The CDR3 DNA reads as TGTGCCAGCAGCTTAGATGGCGGGTGGGGATATGGCTACACCTTC. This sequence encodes CASSLDGGWGYGYTF.

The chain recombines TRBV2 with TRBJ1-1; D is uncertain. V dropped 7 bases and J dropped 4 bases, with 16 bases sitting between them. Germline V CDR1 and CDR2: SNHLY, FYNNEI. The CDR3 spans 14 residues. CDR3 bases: TGTGCCAGCATCCCTTTGGTCGAGGGCACTGAAGCTTTCTTT. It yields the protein CASIPLVEGTEAFF.